This passage covers 29 T cell receptor beta chains from one sample sequenced in a study of blood T cells in healthy people across ages. A second PCR of roughly 7 to 11 cycles used a sample-barcoded 5' primer and a J-beta primer mix. TCRdb re-called the 5' RACE reads with MiXCR, one entry per CDR3 protein. Counted here are some 940,000 distinct CDR3 sequences, 25% to 35% occurring once; the ten biggest clones make up 10%. The data were also submitted as part of a second study, on T cells of mothers and their children.

The source material was blood. These receptors originate from a woman in her 40s in good health.

This sequence joins TRBV12-3 or TRBV12-4 and TRBJ2-6; D is possibly TRBD1 (6 bases). This CDR3 contains 16 residues. The V end was cut by 6 bases, the J end by 0 bases, with 12 bases between. The CDR3 region is CASRGDTYSGANVLTF. The CDR3 DNA reads as TGTGCCAGCAGGGGGGACACCTACTCTGGGGCCAACGTCCTGACTTTC.

This clonotype was counted between two and nine times. The chain uses TRBV20-1 and TRBJ2-2; the match to TRBD2 covers 13 bases. The CDR3 is 15 residues long. Germline-derived CDR1 and CDR2 are DFQATT and SNEGSKA (reference sequence). V lost 6 bases to trimming and J lost 6 bases; unmatched junction nucleotides: 7. The CDR3: CSAATSGGASGELFF. The CDR3 DNA reads TGCAGTGCCGCCACTAGCGGGGGGGCCTCCGGGGAGCTGTTTTTT.

The rearrangement links TRBV7-2 to TRBJ1-1, with D possibly being TRBD1 (6 bases). The CDR3 totals 16 residues. Deletions cut 1 base from V and 1 base from J, with 13 bases between. Germline V CDR1 and CDR2: SGHTA, FQGNSA. CDR3 sequence (DNA): TGTGCCAGCAGCTTAGGGTCAGGGGTTGGGAACACTGAAGCTTTCTTT. This codes for CASSLGSGVGNTEAFF.

Only a few counts were recorded for this clonotype. A much larger clonotype is one base distant, so this may be a read error. This chain joins TRBV7-2 and TRBJ2-7, with TRBD2 matching over 10 bases. Germline V gene lookup returns CDR1 SGHTA and CDR2 FQGNSA. This CDR3 contains 17 residues. V lost 0 bases and J lost 2; bases outside the gene matches: 7. The CDR3 nucleotides read TGTGCCAGCAGCTTAGCGTACAGCGGGGGGGCCCCCTACGAGCAGTACTTC. Translating it yields CASSLAYSGGAPYEQYF. Drawing the rest from reference TRBV7-2 and TRBJ2-7, the complete variable domain is GAGVSQSPSNKVTEKGKDVELRCDPISGHTALYWYRQSLGQGLEFLIYFQGNSAPDKSGLPSDRFSAERTGGSVSTLTIQRTQQEDSAVYLCASSLAYSGGAPYEQYFGPGTRLTVT.

This clonotype was counted a few times. This chain uses TRBV6-5 with TRBJ1-2; 8 nucleotides agree with TRBD1. The CDR3 runs 14 residues. The V gene end was trimmed by 6 bases and the J gene end by 8 bases; junction bases not matched to a gene: 11. Germline assignment: CDR1 MNHEY and CDR2 SVGAGI. CDR3 DNA: TGTGCCAGCAGCCGTTACGGACAGGGCGGCGGCTACACCTTC. Protein product: CASSRYGQGGGYTF.

This clonotype has a handful of counts. This chain connects TRBV18 to TRBJ2-7; TRBD1 matches 8 bases. CDR1 and CDR2 (germline): KGHSH, LQKENI. Losses at the gene ends were 1 base for V and 6 bases for J; bases not matched to a gene: 2. The CDR3 is 13 residues long. The CDR3 sequence: CASSPRTGLEQYF. The CDR3 DNA reads as TGTGCCAGCTCACCACGGACAGGGCTCGAGCAGTACTTC.

A word on this clonotype: Given a much more abundant clone one base away, this may be a read error. Here the CDR3 omits its conserved ending phenylalanine or tryptophan, so a read error is the likely source. The chain is built from TRBV7-7 and TRBJ2-5; D might be TRBD2 (7 bases). The CDR3 spans 15 residues. Germline V gene data show CDR1 as SSHAT and CDR2 as FNYEAQ (reference sequence). The CDR3 coding sequence is TGTGCTAGCAGCACCTCGGCGGGGGCGAGAGAGACCCAGTACCTC. Protein sequence: CASSTSAGARETQYL.

A word on this clonotype: One end of the junction is discordant with germline, which a read error may explain. The genes are TRBV14 and TRBJ2-5; D gene ambiguous. CDR1 is SGHDN and CDR2 is FVKESK in the germline V gene. The CDR3 is made up of 13 amino acids. Written as DNA, the CDR3 is TGTGCCTGCAGCCCCCGGATCCAAGAGACCCAGTACTTC. This gives the protein CACSPRIQETQYF.

The V gene is TRBV6-5, the J gene TRBJ2-2, with 7 bases lining up with TRBD1. This CDR3 comprises 17 residues. Germline V gene data show CDR1 as MNHEY and CDR2 as SVGAGI. V gave up 0 bases and J gave up 4 bases; unmatched junction bases: 8. The CDR3 reads CASSYSTGISGTGELFF. CDR3 bases: TGTGCCAGCAGTTACTCGACAGGGATCTCGGGCACCGGGGAGCTGTTTTTT.

This clonotype was seen a handful of times. The rearrangement joins TRBV15 to TRBJ2-1; no definite D call. The germline V and J ends were trimmed by 6 bases and 0 bases, with 6 bases remaining between them. Germline V lookup: CDR1 LNHNV, CDR2 YYDKDF (reference sequence). The CDR3 length is 13 residues. As DNA, the CDR3 is TGTGCCACCAGAGCGTCCTCCTACAATGAGCAGTTCTTC. It yields the protein CATRASSYNEQFF.

This clonotype was counted between two and nine times. V gene TRBV12-3 or TRBV12-4 combines with J gene TRBJ2-5; 9 nucleotides match TRBD1. The length of the CDR3 is 13 residues. Losses at the gene ends were 8 bases for V and 11 bases for J; bases not matched to a gene: 12. The CDR3 region is CASCPQGAREQYF. DNA of the CDR3: TGTGCCAGCTGTCCACAGGGGGCGAGGGAGCAGTACTTC.

The chain uses TRBV20-1 and TRBJ1-5; D call uncertain. Germline CDR1 is DFQATT and CDR2 is SNEGSKA (reference sequence). Deletions cut 4 bases from V and 5 bases from J, with 9 bases between. The CDR3 runs 12 residues. The chain's CDR3 is CSAIKEHQPQHF. In DNA form, the CDR3 reads TGCAGTGCTATAAAGGAGCATCAGCCCCAGCATTTT.

This clonotype was seen more than once but under ten times. The gene calls are TRBV12-3 or TRBV12-4 and TRBJ1-2; D not resolved. The CDR3 runs to 13 residues. Between the trimmed V and J ends, which lost 3 bases and 3 bases, there was a span of 8 bases. The CDR3 is CASSFAHDYGYTF. As DNA, the CDR3 is TGTGCCAGCAGTTTTGCACACGACTATGGCTACACCTTC.

This clonotype occurred many times. This chain connects TRBV12-3 or TRBV12-4 to TRBJ1-1; 11 nucleotides align to TRBD1. The junction had 4 bases not matched to a gene; V was cut back by 4 bases and J by 3 bases. The CDR3 has 15 amino acids. CDR3 bases: TGTGCCAGCAGTTCAGGACAGGGGGCCTACACTGAAGCTTTCTTT. Translation: CASSSGQGAYTEAFF.

This clonotype has a single count. The chain links TRBV30 to TRBJ1-1, with a tentative D call TRBD1 (6 bases). V dropped 4 bases and J dropped 6 bases, with 18 bases sitting between them. The V gene's germline CDR1 is GTSNPN and CDR2 SVGIG (reference sequence). The CDR3 has 14 residues. The CDR3 loop is CAWTLRGGRAEAFF. For the CDR3, the DNA is TGTGCCTGGACGCTCAGAGGGGGGAGGGCTGAAGCTTTCTTT.

This clonotype appeared a few times. The J gene is TRBJ1-5, the V gene TRBV7-8; D is unresolved. Between the trimmed V and J ends, which lost 5 bases and 0 bases, there was a span of 11 bases. Germline values: CDR1 SGHVS, CDR2 FQNEAQ. The CDR3 runs to 15 residues. CDR3 nucleotide sequence: TGTGCCAGCAGCGCCGGAGGGCCTAGCAATCAGCCCCAGCATTTT. It specifies CASSAGGPSNQPQHF.

This clonotype was counted only a few times. V is TRBV25-1 and J is TRBJ1-5, with D possibly matching TRBD1 (6 bases). In germline, CDR1 is MGHDK, CDR2 SYGVNS. Trimming removed 3 bases from V and 3 bases from J, with 15 bases in between. This CDR3 spans 16 amino acids. In nucleotides, the CDR3 is TGTGCCAGCAGTGAGAAGGGGGGGGCGCCCAATCAGCCCCAGCATTTT. This translates into CASSEKGGAPNQPQHF.

Ten or more counts support this clonotype. The rearrangement uses TRBV7-2 and TRBJ2-7, with D perhaps TRBD2 (6 bases). V gave up 2 bases and J gave up 5 bases, with 16 bases separating them. Germline loops: CDR1 SGHTA, CDR2 FQGNSA. CDR3 length: 15 residues. The CDR3 DNA follows: TGTGCCAGCAGCTTATTGGGACTTCTCTCGGACGAGCAGTACTTC. Translating it yields CASSLLGLLSDEQYF.

This rearrangement joins TRBV7-9 to TRBJ2-7, with unresolved D. The germline gives CDR1 SEHNR, CDR2 FQNEAQ (reference sequence). The V end was cut by 1 base, the J end by 4 bases, with 20 bases between. CDR3 length: 17 amino acids. CDR3 bases: TGTGCCAGCAGCTTAGTGGAAACGGAGTGGGGTCTATACGAGCAGTACTTC. Protein product: CASSLVETEWGLYEQYF.

The V and J genes are TRBV20-1 and TRBJ2-1; 9 nucleotides align to TRBD1. The V gene's germline CDR1 is DFQATT and CDR2 SNEGSKA (reference sequence). CDR3 length: 15 amino acids. Unmatched junction bases numbered 10, after V lost 6 bases and J lost 4 bases. CDR3 DNA sequence: TGCAGTGCCAACCGGGACAGGGAGGGGTACAATGAGCAGTTCTTC. It encodes CSANRDREGYNEQFF.

The table lists this clonotype with a few counts. The chain recombines TRBV7-3 with TRBJ1-1; no clear D. Germline CDR1 reads SGHTA; CDR2 reads FQGTGA. The CDR3 is 16 residues long. Trimming shortened V by 1 base and J by 8 bases, and 20 bases separated the two germline ends. The CDR3 bases are TGTGCCAGCAGCTTAAACCCCGGGGTCAGTCGGGCCGAAGCTTTCTTT. The encoded protein is CASSLNPGVSRAEAFF. The full variable domain, in which reference TRBV7-3 and TRBJ1-1 provide the parts outside the CDR3, is GAGVSQTPSNKVTEKGKYVELRCDPISGHTALYWYRQSLGQGPEFLIYFQGTGAADDSGLPNDRFFAVRPEGSVSTLKIQRTERGDSAVYLCASSLNPGVSRAEAFFGQGTRLTVV.

This clonotype has at least ten counts. The J gene is TRBJ2-5, the V gene TRBV24-1; 8 nucleotides match TRBD1. Germline lookup yields CDR1 KGHDR and CDR2 SFDVKD. V shed 8 bases and J 1 base; nucleotides not matched to a gene: 2. CDR3 length: 13 amino acids. The CDR3 DNA sequence: TGTGCCACCACGCAGGGGGCCCAAGAGACCCAGTACTTC. Translating gives CATTQGAQETQYF.

This sequence joins TRBV27 and TRBJ2-4, with 9 bases aligning to TRBD1. The CDR3 extends over 15 amino acids. V lost 2 bases and J lost 5; bases outside the gene matches: 4. The V gene's germline CDR1 is MNHEY and CDR2 SMNVEV (reference sequence). CDR3 DNA: TGTGCCAGCAGTTTAGGACAGGGGCAGGAAAACATTCAGTACTTC. The encoded protein is CASSLGQGQENIQYF.

Remarks on this clonotype: A much larger clonotype is one base distant, so this may be a read error. This sequence joins TRBV20-1 and TRBJ2-1; TRBD2 matches at 7 bases. J was trimmed by 2 bases and V by 4 bases; bases with no gene match: 8. The germline V gene encodes CDR1 DFQATT and CDR2 SNEGSKA (reference sequence). This CDR3 is 15 amino acids long. The DNA of the CDR3 is TGCAGTGCTACAAGAACGGGGGGTACCTACAATGAGCAGTTCTTC. It is translated as CSATRTGGTYNEQFF.

The chain is built from TRBV20-1 and TRBJ2-4; 7 nucleotides match TRBD1. This CDR3 is 14 amino acids long. The germline V gene encodes CDR1 DFQATT and CDR2 SNEGSKA (reference sequence). The V and J ends lost 6 bases and 0 bases, in that order; junction bases with no gene match: 5. CDR3 bases: TGCAGTGCGTCGGGACAGCTAGCCAAAAACATTCAGTACTTC. Its protein product is CSASGQLAKNIQYF.

This clonotype occurred a few times. The chain has TRBV18 and TRBJ1-5; D is unresolved. The germline gives CDR1 KGHSH, CDR2 LQKENI. The CDR3 covers 14 residues. Trimming shortened V by 2 bases and J by 3 bases, and 8 bases separated the two germline ends. Here the CDR3 reads CASSPDAINQPQHF. The CDR3, as DNA: TGTGCCAGCTCACCAGACGCCATCAATCAGCCCCAGCATTTT. The entire variable domain, with the rest obtained from reference TRBV18 and TRBJ1-5, is as follows: NAGVMQNPRHLVRRRGQEARLRCSPMKGHSHVYWYRQLPEEGLKFMVYLQKENIIDESGMPKERFSAEFPKEGPSILRIQQVVRGDSAAYFCASSPDAINQPQHFGDGTRLSIL.

The chain combines TRBV10-3 with TRBJ1-5; D perhaps matches TRBD1 (5 bases). The CDR3 covers 15 residues. Trimming cost V 3 bases and J 4 bases, with 13 bases left between them. Germline V lookup: CDR1 ENHRY, CDR2 SYGVKD. The CDR3 nucleotides read TGTGCCATCAGTGATTCGGGAGGGGAGAATCAGCCCCAGCATTTT. As protein: CAISDSGGENQPQHF.

The V and J genes are TRBV28 and TRBJ1-2; 8 bases are shared with TRBD1. J lost 5 bases, V lost 5 bases, and 7 bases had no gene match. There are 14 residues in the CDR3. CDR1 and CDR2 from the germline V gene are MDHEN and SYDVKM. For the CDR3, the DNA is TGTGCCAGCAGTAGCCTAACAGGGGGGTATGGCTACACCTTC. It yields the protein CASSSLTGGYGYTF.

In the case of this clonotype: Since a much larger clone is just one base distant, this may be a read error. The V gene is TRBV6-1, the J gene TRBJ2-1, with no clear D. CDR3 size: 16 residues. Germline CDR1 is MNHNS and CDR2 is SASEGT. This chain's CDR3 is CAISELIYRSLNEQFF. The CDR3, as DNA: TGTGCCATCAGTGAACTTATTTATCGCAGCCTCAATGAGCAGTTCTTC.